This paragraph reports one T cell receptor beta chain. What it binds is not known. This entry is derived from a study of cytomegalovirus exposure and HLA in healthy donors. Researchers ran the PCR with 60 Vbeta and 13 Jbeta primers. Assay used: immunoSEQ multiplex PCR; TCRdb lists only in-frame clones, some missing. The sample yields some 65,000 clones, 55% to 75% seen once. The germline CDR1 and CDR2 sequences are SGHAT and FQNNGV. The CDR3 totals 14 residues. Trimming took 5 bases from V and 1 from J, leaving 8 bases between them. Study-level findings and limits: TCR beta sequences reportedly predicted the HLA-A and HLA-B alleles of most subjects accurately. Through in vitro validation, a few CMV-associated chains were shown to be specific for CMV antigens. A later analysis found most CMV-associated TCR beta chains apparently HLA-restricted. The study labeled around 160 TCR beta chains cytomegalovirus-associated.

The chain couples TRBV11-2 to TRBJ1-4; D is possibly TRBD1 (5 bases). The TCR comes from a woman in her twenties or thirties in good health and CMV-seronegative. The sample consisted of PBMCs. The CDR3 reads CASSEQGTNEKLFF. CDR3 coding DNA: TGTGCCAGCAGCGAGCAGGGAACTAATGAAAAACTGTTTTTT.